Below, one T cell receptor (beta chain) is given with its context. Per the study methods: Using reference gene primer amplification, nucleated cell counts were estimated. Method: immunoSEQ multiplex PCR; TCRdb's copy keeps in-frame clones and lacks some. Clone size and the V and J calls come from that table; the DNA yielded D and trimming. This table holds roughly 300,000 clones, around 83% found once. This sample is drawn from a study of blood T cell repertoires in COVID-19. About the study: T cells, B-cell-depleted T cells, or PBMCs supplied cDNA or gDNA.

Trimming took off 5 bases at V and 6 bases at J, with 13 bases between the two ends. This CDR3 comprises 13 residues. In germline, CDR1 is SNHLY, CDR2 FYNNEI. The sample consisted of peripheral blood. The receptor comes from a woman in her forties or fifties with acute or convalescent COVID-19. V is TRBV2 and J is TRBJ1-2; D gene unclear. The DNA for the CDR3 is TGTGCCAGCAGTCCGCGAGGGCCGAATGGCTACACCTTC. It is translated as CASSPRGPNGYTF.